The rows below give T cell receptor beta chains drawn from one sample of a study of glioma-infiltrating T cells. TCRdb independently ran MiXCR on the multiplex PCR reads; one entry per CDR3 protein. Among about 200,000 distinct CDR3 sequences listed, 25% to 35% were seen once. Input material: glioma tissue, nonneoplastic brain tissue, or PBMCs (not recorded which). These TCRs come from a human donor with low-grade glioma or glioblastoma, undergoing nonglioma brain surgery, or in good health (not recorded which). Each CDR3 is given with its conserved first and last residue. The order of the fields is D gene, J gene, V gene, clone size, CDR3 DNA, CDR3 protein. The D gene is left open where the match is weak. Not all rows give a size; the values are once, few, many and, for expanded clones, a class.

>TRBD1|TRBJ2-7|TRBV4-3|-
TGCGCCAGCAGCCAAGGGACAGGGAGCCCCTACGAGCAGTACTTC
CASSQGTGSPYEQYF
>-|TRBJ2-5|TRBV6-9|-
TGTGCCAGCAGTTCCGACAGTTCTGGGGGCCAGTACTTC
CASSSDSSGGQYF
>TRBD1|TRBJ2-7|TRBV29-1|-
TGCAGCGTTGAACAGGGGGATTCCTACGAGCAGTACTTC
CSVEQGDSYEQYF
>TRBD2|TRBJ2-7|TRBV20-1|many
TGCAGTGCTGGACTAGCGGGAGTATACGAGCAGTACTTC
CSAGLAGVYEQYF
>TRBD2|TRBJ2-1|TRBV6-5|many
TGTGCCAGCAGTTACCAACGGACTAGCGGGAGGGGGGGATCCTACAATGAGCAGTTCTTC
CASSYQRTSGRGGSYNEQFF
>-|TRBJ1-5|TRBV5-1|-
TGCGCCAGCAGCTTTACCGGGACCGAGAATCAGCCCCAGCATTTT
CASSFTGTENQPQHF
>TRBD2|TRBJ2-7|TRBV6-6|-
TGTGCCAGCAGTTATTCTAGCGGGAGTACCTACGAGCAGTACTTC
CASSYSSGSTYEQYF
>TRBD2|TRBJ2-4|TRBV7-2|-
TGTGCCAGCAGCTTAGAAGTGGTTAGCGGGGGGGGCAACATTCAGTACTTC
CASSLEVVSGGGNIQYF
>TRBD2|TRBJ2-3|TRBV6-2/TRBV6-3|-
TGTGCCAGCAGTTATCTGGCGGGAGGAAGGGATACGCAGTATTTT
CASSYLAGGRDTQYF
>-|TRBJ2-7|TRBV28|many
TGTGCCATTTCGACCCGATCCTACGAGCAGTACTTC
CAISTRSYEQYF
>TRBD1|TRBJ2-7|TRBV20-1|many
TGCAGTGCAAACCACGACAGGGGAGGCTACGAGCAGTACTTC
CSANHDRGGYEQYF
>-|TRBJ2-5|TRBV19|many
TGTGCCAGTCGGTCCGTCGAGACCCAGTACTTC
CASRSVETQYF
>TRBD2|TRBJ2-3|TRBV30|-
TGTGCCGCGGGACATAGCGGGGCAACAGATACGCAGTATTTT
CAAGHSGATDTQYF
>TRBD2|TRBJ2-3|TRBV7-2|many
TGTGCCAGCAGCTTCTCTAGCGGGGGCACAGATACGCAGTATTTT
CASSFSSGGTDTQYF
>TRBD2|TRBJ2-3|TRBV20-1|many
TGCAGTGCTAGAGTCGGGCGGGAGTGGGCAGATACGCAGTATTTT
CSARVGREWADTQYF
>-|TRBJ1-1|TRBV30|-
TGTGCCTGGAGTTGGGGACATGGGGCCATGAACACTGAAGCTTTCTTT
CAWSWGHGAMNTEAFF
>-|TRBJ2-7|TRBV7-2|-
TGTGCCAGCAGCATGCAGGGGGGTACGCAGTACTTC
CASSMQGGTQYF
>-|TRBJ2-1|TRBV28|many
TGTGCCAGCAGTTTTCCGGGACATGCGGTGGGGCAGTTCTTC
CASSFPGHAVGQFF
>-|TRBJ2-1|TRBV11-1|-
TGTGCCAGCGGCTTAGGAGCAGGGGTGTTCAATGAGCAGTTCTTC
CASGLGAGVFNEQFF
>-|TRBJ2-3|TRBV10-2|many
TGCGCCAGCAGTGTGGTAGTGGGTACAGATACGCAGTATTTT
CASSVVVGTDTQYF
>TRBD1|TRBJ2-3|TRBV12-3/TRBV12-4|-
TGTGCCAGCAGTCCGAGGACAGGGACACGGAATACGCAGTATTTT
CASSPRTGTRNTQYF
>TRBD2|TRBJ2-7|TRBV7-2|many
TGTGCCAGCAGCTTAGCGCATCCTAGCGGGGGCCCCTACGAGCAGTACTTC
CASSLAHPSGGPYEQYF
>-|TRBJ2-7|TRBV20-1|many
TGCAGTGCTAGAGATCCTGAGTCAGCCTACGAGCAGTACTTC
CSARDPESAYEQYF
>TRBD1|TRBJ2-1|TRBV25-1|many
TGTGCCAGCAGTGAACCCGGGACAGGGGTCAATGAGCAGTTCTTC
CASSEPGTGVNEQFF
>-|TRBJ1-5|TRBV6-1|many
TGTGCCAGCAGTGCTCGACCAAAGGGAAGCAATCAGCCCCAGCATTTT
CASSARPKGSNQPQHF
>-|TRBJ1-2|TRBV19|many
TGTGCCAGTAGTCCCTCCTCCTATGGCTACACCTTC
CASSPSSYGYTF
>TRBD2|TRBJ2-1|TRBV6-5|once
TGTGCCAGCAGTGAAGGTGGGACTAGCGGGGGGTACAATGAGCAGTTCTTC
CASSEGGTSGGYNEQFF
>-|TRBJ1-6|TRBV30|few
TGTGCCTGGAGTGTACAGACTGGCTCACCCCTCCACTTT
CAWSVQTGSPLHF
>TRBD1|TRBJ2-1|TRBV11-2|-
TGTGCCAGCAGCAGGACAGGGGTCGAGCAGTTCTTC
CASSRTGVEQFF
>-|TRBJ2-3|TRBV11-2|-
TGTGCCAGCAGCTTGCCCCCACGAAATACGCAGTATTTT
CASSLPPRNTQYF
>-|TRBJ2-1|TRBV5-1|-
TGCGCCAGCACCGGCTCCTACAATGAGCAGTTCTTC
CASTGSYNEQFF
>-|TRBJ2-5|TRBV12-3/TRBV12-4|-
TGTGCCAGCAGTTTAGGGGGGGCCGGTGAGACCCAGTACTTC
CASSLGGAGETQYF
>TRBD2|TRBJ2-1|TRBV3-1|few
TGTGCCAGCAGCCAGGGAGCGGGAAATAACAATGAGCAGTTCTTC
CASSQGAGNNNEQFF
>-|TRBJ2-5|TRBV4-1|few
TGCGCCAGCAGCCAAGAGGGGAGCGTCCAAGAGACCCAGTACTTC
CASSQEGSVQETQYF
>TRBD2|TRBJ2-2|TRBV27|-
TGTGCCAGCAGCGCCCGGGGACTTAATGGACTAGCGGGGAACACCGGGGAGCTGTTTTTT
CASSARGLNGLAGNTGELFF
>TRBD2|TRBJ2-3|TRBV7-7|many
TGTGCTAGCAGCTCAGGACTAGCGGCAGATACGCAGTATTTT
CASSSGLAADTQYF
>-|TRBJ2-3|TRBV2|few
TGTGCCAGCCCGGACGACACTAGCACAGATACGCAGTATTTT
CASPDDTSTDTQYF
>-|TRBJ2-2|TRBV6-1|many
TGTGCCAGCAGCGCAACCCCCGGGGAGCTGTTTTTT
CASSATPGELFF
>TRBD1|TRBJ2-7|TRBV20-1|many
TGCAGTGCTAGTTTTGGGGACAGGGGATACGAGCAGTACTTC
CSASFGDRGYEQYF
>TRBD1|TRBJ1-4|TRBV12-3/TRBV12-4|-
TGTGCCAGCAGGGGGACAGGTGATAATGAAAAACTGTTTTTT
CASRGTGDNEKLFF
>TRBD1|TRBJ2-1|TRBV12-3/TRBV12-4|few
TGTGCCAGCGGCACTACAGGGGGCGCCTACAATGAGCAGTTCTTC
CASGTTGGAYNEQFF
>-|TRBJ2-6|TRBV7-3|-
TGTGCCAGCAGCTTAACGGATGCCTCTTCCCGCAACGTCCTGACTTTC
CASSLTDASSRNVLTF
>TRBD1|TRBJ2-2|TRBV10-3|many
TGTGCCATCAGCGGGACAGGGGACACCGGGGAGCTGTTTTTT
CAISGTGDTGELFF
>TRBD1|TRBJ1-4|TRBV6-1|few
TGTGCCAGCAGTAAAGACAGGGTAACTAATGGAAAACTGTTTTTT
CASSKDRVTNGKLFF
>-|TRBJ2-3|TRBV20-1|many
TGCAGGGCCCTATTGGGCACAGATACGCAGTATTTT
CRALLGTDTQYF
>TRBD2|TRBJ2-7|TRBV4-1|-
TGCGCCAGCAGCCAAGACCCGCCGGGAGGGCTTCTGAACGAGCAGTACTTC
CASSQDPPGGLLNEQYF
>-|TRBJ2-3|TRBV6-2/TRBV6-3|many
TGTGCCAGCAGTTACGGTGGACTGGGAGGAGCAGATACGCAGTATTTT
CASSYGGLGGADTQYF
>-|TRBJ1-1|TRBV27|many
TGTGCCAGCAGCCGAAATCTACTACAGGGCAGATTAAACACTGAAGCTTTCTTT
CASSRNLLQGRLNTEAFF
>TRBD2|TRBJ2-1|TRBV7-3|many
TGTGCCAGCGGCTCTGGGGGAGGGACCTACAATGAGCAGTTCTTC
CASGSGGGTYNEQFF
>TRBD1|TRBJ2-5|TRBV24-1|many
TGTGCCACCAGTCGGGGGGACAGGGGGGGGGAGACCCAGTACTTC
CATSRGDRGGETQYF
>-|TRBJ2-7|TRBV6-2/TRBV6-3|many
TGTGCCAGCGTCTCTCAGGGTCGTCCCTCCTACGAGCAGTACTTC
CASVSQGRPSYEQYF
>-|TRBJ2-5|TRBV7-9|many
TGTGCCAGCAGCCCCCGCGAGTCAACCCAGTACTTC
CASSPRESTQYF
>-|TRBJ1-5|TRBV4-2|many
TGTGCCAGCAGCCAAGATTCGGGCGAGGGGAATCAGCCCCAGCATTTT
CASSQDSGEGNQPQHF